This TCR beta chain originates from a study of blood T cell repertoires in COVID-19. Study information: From T cells, B-cell-depleted T cells, or PBMCs came the material, which was cDNA or gDNA.

This clone was observed once. Generated by immunoSEQ multiplex PCR, the TCRdb table keeps only in-frame clones and is missing some. This table holds 450,000 to 500,000 clones, 80% to 90% found once. The CDR3 loop spans 14 amino acids. The germline V gene has CDR1 SGDLS and CDR2 YYNGEE. Trimming shortened V by 4 bases and J by 7 bases, and 15 bases separated the two germline ends. V is TRBV9 and J is TRBJ1-3, with D hard to call. The source of this sequence is a human donor in a cohort sampled during active COVID-19. Specimen: peripheral blood. In DNA, the CDR3 is TGTGCCAGCAGCCCAACGACCGGGATTAACACCATATATTTT. Encoded protein: CASSPTTGINTIYF.